The next 13 T cell receptor beta chains were all read from a single sample in a study of brain metastases from non-small cell lung cancer. Measured with immunoSEQ multiplex PCR; TCRdb has only the in-frame clones, and not every one. This sample has approximately 470 clones; roughly 90% occur once, and the top ten carry about 8%. The sequenced sample consisted of primary lung tumor tissue. These receptors came from a donor over 35 with non-small cell lung cancer.

This rearrangement joins TRBV10-2 to TRBJ2-5, with 9 positions matching TRBD2. J was trimmed by 7 bases and V by 4 bases; bases with no gene match: 13. This CDR3 is 16 amino acids long. Germline V gene sequence: CDR1 WSHSY, CDR2 SAAADI. For the CDR3, the DNA is TGCGCCAGCAGTGTAGATAGCGGGGGCCCTTTTGCGACCCAGTACTTC. Its translation: CASSVDSGGPFATQYF.

This clone was counted between two and nine times. V and J are TRBV5-1 and TRBJ2-2; possible D gene TRBD2, 5 bases. The germline V and J ends were trimmed by 1 base and 4 bases, with 8 bases remaining between them. Germline-derived CDR1 and CDR2 are SGHRS and YFSETQ. The CDR3 is made up of 14 amino acids. Here the CDR3 reads CASSLTSFTGELFF. The CDR3 DNA follows: TGCGCCAGCAGCTTGACTAGTTTCACCGGGGAGCTGTTTTTT.

This chain connects TRBV10-2 to TRBJ2-5, with D perhaps TRBD1 or TRBD2 (6 bases each). CDR1 is WSHSY and CDR2 is SAAADI in the germline V gene. The CDR3 has 14 residues. V was trimmed by 5 bases and J by 5 bases, leaving 15 bases between them. CDR3 residues: CASSHTGTRETQYF. CDR3 in DNA: TGCGCCAGCAGTCACACAGGGACTCGGGAGACCCAGTACTTC.

This chain uses TRBV24-1 with TRBJ2-1; D is undetermined. The CDR3 has 13 amino acids. Germline loops: CDR1 KGHDR, CDR2 SFDVKD. V was cut by 4 bases and J by 7 bases, with 10 bases left in between. CDR3 coding DNA: TGTGCCACCAGTGACGGGTCCCAGAATGAGCAGTTCTTC. It is translated as CATSDGSQNEQFF.

The chain couples TRBV18 to TRBJ1-1; the D is unclear. Deletions cut 4 bases from V and 8 bases from J, with 8 bases between. The CDR3 contains 11 residues. CDR1 and CDR2 from the germline V gene are KGHSH and LQKENI. This CDR3 is CASSQGHEAFF. For the CDR3, the DNA is TGTGCCAGCTCACAAGGTCACGAAGCTTTCTTT.

The chain couples TRBV7-9 to TRBJ2-2, with 11 nucleotides matching TRBD2. Germline loops: CDR1 SEHNR, CDR2 FQNEAQ (reference sequence). V lost 4 bases, J lost 3 bases, and 1 base stayed unmatched. This CDR3 is 15 amino acids long. DNA of the CDR3: TGTGCCAGCAGCTCGGGACTAGCGGACACCGGGGAGCTGTTTTTT. It translates to CASSSGLADTGELFF.

The chain couples TRBV28 to TRBJ1-5, with D possibly TRBD1 on 5 matching bases. Between the trimmed V and J ends, which lost 4 bases and 0 bases, there was a span of 16 bases. Per the germline V gene, CDR1 is MDHEN and CDR2 is SYDVKM. The CDR3 spans 17 residues. The CDR3 DNA sequence: TGTGCCAGCAGTTCCGTCCCGGGACGGGATAGCAATCAGCCCCAGCATTTT. It is translated as CASSSVPGRDSNQPQHF.

This CDR3 is CASSRNTEGDQPQHF. CDR3 sequence (DNA): TGTGCCAGCAGCCGCAATACAGAGGGTGATCAGCCCCAGCATTTT. The rearrangement joins TRBV2 to TRBJ1-5; D remains unclear. The germline gives CDR1 SNHLY, CDR2 FYNNEI. The CDR3 has 15 amino acids. Trimming took 6 bases from V and 5 from J, leaving 17 bases between them.

CDR3 bases: TGTGCCAGCAGTTACTCGCGGGGCTACGAGCAGTACTTC. Its protein is CASSYSRGYEQYF. V is TRBV6-5 and J is TRBJ2-7; weak D call: TRBD2 (6 bases). Germline CDR1 MNHEY, CDR2 SVGAGI. The V gene lost 0 bases and the J gene lost 3 bases, with 6 bases spanning the gap. The CDR3 has 13 amino acids.

This clone appeared a single time. The chain links TRBV6-5 to TRBJ1-2; maybe TRBD1 (5 bases). Germline V gene sequence: CDR1 MNHEY, CDR2 SVGAGI. V lost 7 bases, J lost 4 bases, and 13 bases lay in between. CDR3 size: 13 residues. The CDR3 loop reads CASTPGSGYGYTF. The CDR3 DNA is TGTGCCAGCACCCCAGGGTCCGGCTATGGCTACACCTTC.

This chain connects TRBV5-5 to TRBJ2-5; possible D gene TRBD1, 6 bases. This CDR3 is built from 15 residues. Between the trimmed V and J ends, which lost 1 base and 1 base, there was a span of 11 bases. Germline loops: CDR1 SGHKS, CDR2 YYEKEE (reference sequence). The DNA of the CDR3 is TGTGCCAGCAGCTTGTATTCAGGGGTCCAAGAGACCCAGTACTTC. This translates into CASSLYSGVQETQYF.

The V call is TRBV18, the J call TRBJ1-1; no reliable D call. CDR3 size: 14 residues. Deletions cut 3 bases from V and 3 bases from J, with 11 bases between. CDR1 KGHSH and CDR2 LQKENI come from the germline V gene. Here the CDR3 reads CASSPPSADTEAFF. The CDR3 DNA reads as TGTGCCAGCTCACCGCCTTCGGCGGACACTGAAGCTTTCTTT.

With respect to this clone: The junction does not match germline at one end; this may be a read error. The rearrangement uses TRBV4-2 and TRBJ1-6; D not resolved. Germline assignment: CDR1 LGHNA and CDR2 YNFKEQ. CDR3 length: 16 residues. The CDR3 nucleotides are TGTGCCAGCAGCCAACTTGGGGATCGTAAGGATTCACCCCTCTACTTT. It yields the protein CASSQLGDRKDSPLYF.